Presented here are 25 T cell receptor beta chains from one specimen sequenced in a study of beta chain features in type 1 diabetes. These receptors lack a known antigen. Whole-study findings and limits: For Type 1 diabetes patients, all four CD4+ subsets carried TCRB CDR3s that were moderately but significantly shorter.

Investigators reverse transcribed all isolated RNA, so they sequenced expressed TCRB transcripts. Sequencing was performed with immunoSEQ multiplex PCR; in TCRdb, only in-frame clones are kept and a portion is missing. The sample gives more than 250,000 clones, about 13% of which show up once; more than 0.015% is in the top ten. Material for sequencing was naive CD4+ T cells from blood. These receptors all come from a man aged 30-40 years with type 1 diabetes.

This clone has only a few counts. CDR3 in DNA: TGCGCCAGCAGTTCGGACAGGACCTACAATGAGCAGTTCTTC. It codes for CASSSDRTYNEQFF. This chain connects TRBV5-1 to TRBJ2-1; 7 positions match TRBD1. This CDR3 region has 14 residues. V shed 5 bases and J 2 bases; nucleotides not matched to a gene: 4. Germline CDR1 reads SGHRS; CDR2 reads YFSETQ. Based on the CDR3 plus reference TRBV5-1 and TRBJ2-1, the full variable domain is KAGVTQTPRYLIKTRGQQVTLSCSPISGHRSVSWYQQTPGQGLQFLFEYFSETQRNKGNFPGRFSGRQFSNSRSEMNVSTLELGDSALYLCASSSDRTYNEQFFGPGTRLTVL.

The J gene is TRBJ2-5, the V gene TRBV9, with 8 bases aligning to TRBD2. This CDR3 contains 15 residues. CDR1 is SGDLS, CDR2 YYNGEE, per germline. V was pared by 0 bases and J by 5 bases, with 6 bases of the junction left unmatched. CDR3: CASSVGLAGSETQYF. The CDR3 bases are TGTGCCAGCAGCGTAGGGCTAGCGGGTAGTGAGACCCAGTACTTC. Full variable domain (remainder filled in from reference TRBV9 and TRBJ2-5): DSGVTQTPKHLITATGQRVTLRCSPRSGDLSVYWYQQSLDQGLQFLIQYYNGEERAKGNILERFSAQQFPDLHSELNLSSLELGDSALYFCASSVGLAGSETQYFGPGTRLLVL.

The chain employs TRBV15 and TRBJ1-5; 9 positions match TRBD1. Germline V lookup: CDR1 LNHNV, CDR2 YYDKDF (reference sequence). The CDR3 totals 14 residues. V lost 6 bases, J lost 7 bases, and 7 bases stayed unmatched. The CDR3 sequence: CATRTDRGRQPQHF. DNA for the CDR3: TGTGCCACCAGAACGGACAGGGGCAGACAGCCCCAGCATTTT.

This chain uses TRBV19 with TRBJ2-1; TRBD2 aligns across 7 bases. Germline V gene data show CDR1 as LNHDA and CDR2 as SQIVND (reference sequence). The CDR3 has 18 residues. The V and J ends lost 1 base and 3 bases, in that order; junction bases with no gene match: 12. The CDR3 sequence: CASSIVSYRLAVYNEQFF. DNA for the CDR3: TGTGCCAGTAGTATAGTTTCATATCGGCTAGCGGTCTACAATGAGCAGTTCTTC.

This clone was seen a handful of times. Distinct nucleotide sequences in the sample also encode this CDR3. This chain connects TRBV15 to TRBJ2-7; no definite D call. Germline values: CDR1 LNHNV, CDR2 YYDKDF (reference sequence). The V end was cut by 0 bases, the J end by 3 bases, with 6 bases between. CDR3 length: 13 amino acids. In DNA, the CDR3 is TGTGCCACCAGCAGAGACTCAGGCTACGAGCAGTACTTC. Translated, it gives CATSRDSGYEQYF.

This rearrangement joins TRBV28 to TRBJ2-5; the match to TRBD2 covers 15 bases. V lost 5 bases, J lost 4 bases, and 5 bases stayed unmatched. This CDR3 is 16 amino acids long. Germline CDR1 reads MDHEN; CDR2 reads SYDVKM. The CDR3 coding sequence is TGTGCCAGCAGTCTCGGACTAGCGGGAGGGCGAGAGACCCAGTACTTC. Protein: CASSLGLAGGRETQYF. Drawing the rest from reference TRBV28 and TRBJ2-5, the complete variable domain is DVKVTQSSRYLVKRTGEKVFLECVQDMDHENMFWYRQDPGLGLRLIYFSYDVKMKEKGDIPEGYSVSREKKERFSLILESASTNQTSMYLCASSLGLAGGRETQYFGPGTRLLVL.

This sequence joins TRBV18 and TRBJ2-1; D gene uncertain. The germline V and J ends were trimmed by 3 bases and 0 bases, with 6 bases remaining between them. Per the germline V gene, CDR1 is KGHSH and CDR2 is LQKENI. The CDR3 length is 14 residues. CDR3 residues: CASSPRSSYNEQFF. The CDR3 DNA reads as TGTGCCAGCTCACCCCGGAGCTCCTACAATGAGCAGTTCTTC.

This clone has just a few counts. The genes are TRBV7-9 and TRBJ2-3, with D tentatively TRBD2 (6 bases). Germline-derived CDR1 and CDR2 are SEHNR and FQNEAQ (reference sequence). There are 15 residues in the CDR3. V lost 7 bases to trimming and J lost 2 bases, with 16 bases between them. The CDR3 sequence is CASNKPGLPTDTQYF. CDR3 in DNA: TGTGCCAGCAACAAACCGGGACTCCCCACAGATACGCAGTATTTT.

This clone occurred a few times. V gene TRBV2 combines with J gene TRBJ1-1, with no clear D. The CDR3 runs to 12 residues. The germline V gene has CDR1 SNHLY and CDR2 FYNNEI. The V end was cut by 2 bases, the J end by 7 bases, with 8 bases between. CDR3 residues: CASSELTFEAFF. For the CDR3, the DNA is TGTGCCAGCAGTGAATTGACATTTGAAGCTTTCTTT. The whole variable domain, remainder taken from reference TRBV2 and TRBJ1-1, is EPEVTQTPSHQVTQMGQEVILRCVPISNHLYFYWYRQILGQKVEFLVSFYNNEISEKSEIFDDQFSVERPDGSNFTLKIRSTKLEDSAMYFCASSELTFEAFFGQGTRLTVV.

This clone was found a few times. This CDR3 reads CASSTGQGLYNEQFF. The DNA for the CDR3 is TGTGCCAGTAGTACAGGACAGGGGTTGTACAATGAGCAGTTCTTC. The V and J genes are TRBV19 and TRBJ2-1; 9 nucleotides match TRBD1. The CDR3 has 15 amino acids. Germline lookup yields CDR1 LNHDA and CDR2 SQIVND (reference sequence). V lost 4 bases and J lost 4; bases outside the gene matches: 5.

CDR3 DNA sequence: TGTGCCTGGAGTGTAGGTAGTATAGGGGGTCCTGGAGAGACCCAGTACTTC. It codes for CAWSVGSIGGPGETQYF. The chain joins TRBV30 to TRBJ2-5, with D possibly being TRBD1 (6 bases). With 0 bases removed from V and 4 bases from J, the gap between germline ends came to 21 bases. CDR1 GTSNPN and CDR2 SVGIG come from the germline V gene (reference sequence). There are 17 residues in the CDR3.

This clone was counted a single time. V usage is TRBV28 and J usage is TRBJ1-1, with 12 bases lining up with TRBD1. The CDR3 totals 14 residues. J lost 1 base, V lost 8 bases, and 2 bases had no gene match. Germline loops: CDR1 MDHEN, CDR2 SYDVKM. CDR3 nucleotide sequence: TGTGCCAGCGGGACAGGGGGCAGGAACACTGAAGCTTTCTTT. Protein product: CASGTGGRNTEAFF.

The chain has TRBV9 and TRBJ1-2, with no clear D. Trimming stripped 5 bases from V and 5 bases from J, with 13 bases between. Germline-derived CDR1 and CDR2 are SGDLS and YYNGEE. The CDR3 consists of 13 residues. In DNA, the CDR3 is TGTGCCAGCAGTTCGCTCGTAGTGTATGGCTACACCTTC. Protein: CASSSLVVYGYTF. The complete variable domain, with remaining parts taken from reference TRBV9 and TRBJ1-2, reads DSGVTQTPKHLITATGQRVTLRCSPRSGDLSVYWYQQSLDQGLQFLIQYYNGEERAKGNILERFSAQQFPDLHSELNLSSLELGDSALYFCASSSLVVYGYTFGSGTRLTVV.

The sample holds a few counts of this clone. CDR3 sequence reads: CASSIAGTVHEQYF. For the CDR3, the DNA is TGTGCCAGTAGTATAGCCGGGACAGTCCACGAGCAGTACTTC. V gene TRBV19 combines with J gene TRBJ2-7; 7 bases match TRBD1. With 1 base clipped from V and 5 bases from J, the junction kept 5 bases outside the gene matches. CDR1 is LNHDA, CDR2 SQIVND, per germline (reference sequence). The CDR3 is 14 amino acids.

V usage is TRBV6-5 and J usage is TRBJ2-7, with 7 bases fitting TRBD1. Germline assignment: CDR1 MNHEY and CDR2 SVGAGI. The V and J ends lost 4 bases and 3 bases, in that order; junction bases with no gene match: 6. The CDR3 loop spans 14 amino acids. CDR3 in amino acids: CASSSGGTFYEQYF. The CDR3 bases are TGTGCCAGCAGTTCAGGGGGAACGTTCTACGAGCAGTACTTC.

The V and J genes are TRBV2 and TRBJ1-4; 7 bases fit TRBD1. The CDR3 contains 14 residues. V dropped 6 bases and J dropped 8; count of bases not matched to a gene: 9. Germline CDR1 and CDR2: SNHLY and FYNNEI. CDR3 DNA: TGTGCCAGCAGGAGAGGGGGCCTGACGGAAAAACTGTTTTTT. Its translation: CASRRGGLTEKLFF.

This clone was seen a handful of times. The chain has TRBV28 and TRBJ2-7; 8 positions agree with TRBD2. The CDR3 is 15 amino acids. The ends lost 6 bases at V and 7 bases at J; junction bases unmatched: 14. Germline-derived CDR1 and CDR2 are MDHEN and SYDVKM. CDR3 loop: CASRESGTRAKEQYF. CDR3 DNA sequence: TGTGCCAGCAGGGAATCCGGGACTAGGGCTAAGGAGCAGTACTTC.

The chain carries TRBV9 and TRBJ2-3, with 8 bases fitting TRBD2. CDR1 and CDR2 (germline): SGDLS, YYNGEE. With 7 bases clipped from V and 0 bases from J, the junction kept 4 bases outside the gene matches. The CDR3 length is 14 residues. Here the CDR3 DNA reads TGTGCCAGCTGCCCGGGAGGGAGCACAGATACGCAGTATTTT. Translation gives CASCPGGSTDTQYF.

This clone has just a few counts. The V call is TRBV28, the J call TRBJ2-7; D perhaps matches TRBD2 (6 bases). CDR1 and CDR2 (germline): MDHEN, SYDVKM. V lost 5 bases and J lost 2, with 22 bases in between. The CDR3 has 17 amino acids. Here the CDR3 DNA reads TGTGCCAGCAGTCCACTGGTCGGGGGACCCCTTCCCTACGAGCAGTACTTC. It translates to CASSPLVGGPLPYEQYF.

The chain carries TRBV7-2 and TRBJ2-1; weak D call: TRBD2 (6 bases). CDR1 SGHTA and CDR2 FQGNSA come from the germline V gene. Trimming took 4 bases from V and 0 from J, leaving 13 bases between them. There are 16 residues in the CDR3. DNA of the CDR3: TGTGCCAGCAGCTCGGATAGCGGAAGCTCCTACAATGAGCAGTTCTTC. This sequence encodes CASSSDSGSSYNEQFF. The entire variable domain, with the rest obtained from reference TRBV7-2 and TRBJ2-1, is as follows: GAGVSQSPSNKVTEKGKDVELRCDPISGHTALYWYRQSLGQGLEFLIYFQGNSAPDKSGLPSDRFSAERTGGSVSTLTIQRTQQEDSAVYLCASSSDSGSSYNEQFFGPGTRLTVL.

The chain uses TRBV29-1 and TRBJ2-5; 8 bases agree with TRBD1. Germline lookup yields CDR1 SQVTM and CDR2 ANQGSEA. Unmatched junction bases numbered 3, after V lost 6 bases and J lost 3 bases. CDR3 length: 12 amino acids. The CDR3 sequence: CSVGGQEETQYF. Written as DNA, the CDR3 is TGCAGCGTGGGGGGACAGGAAGAGACCCAGTACTTC.

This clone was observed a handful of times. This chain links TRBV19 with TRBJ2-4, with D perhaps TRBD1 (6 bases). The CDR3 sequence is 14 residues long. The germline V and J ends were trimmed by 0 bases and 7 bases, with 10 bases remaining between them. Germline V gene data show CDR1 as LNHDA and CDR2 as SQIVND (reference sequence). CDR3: CASSIDTGTNIQYF. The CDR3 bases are TGTGCCAGTAGTATAGACACAGGGACGAACATTCAGTACTTC.

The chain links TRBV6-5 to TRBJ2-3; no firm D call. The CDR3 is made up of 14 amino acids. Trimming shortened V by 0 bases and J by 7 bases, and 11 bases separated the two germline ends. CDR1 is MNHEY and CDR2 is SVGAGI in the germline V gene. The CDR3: CASSYSMAAHTQYF. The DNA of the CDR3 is TGTGCCAGCAGTTACTCGATGGCGGCTCATACGCAGTATTTT.

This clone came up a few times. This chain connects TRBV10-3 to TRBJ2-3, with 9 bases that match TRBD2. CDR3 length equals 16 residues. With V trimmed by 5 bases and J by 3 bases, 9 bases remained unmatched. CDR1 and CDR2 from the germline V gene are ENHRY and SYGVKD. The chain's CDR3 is CAISPYSGSSTDTQYF. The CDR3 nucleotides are TGTGCCATCAGTCCATATAGCGGGAGTTCGACAGATACGCAGTATTTT.

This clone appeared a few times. DNA of the CDR3: TGTGCCAGCAGTCCCGATCAGCCCCAGCATTTT. This sequence encodes CASSPDQPQHF. The rearrangement uses TRBV28 and TRBJ1-5; D is unclear. Germline V CDR1 and CDR2: MDHEN, SYDVKM. The CDR3 is 11 residues long. Between the trimmed V and J ends, which lost 5 bases and 5 bases, there was a span of 4 bases. Full variable domain (rest looked up from reference TRBV28 and TRBJ1-5): DVKVTQSSRYLVKRTGEKVFLECVQDMDHENMFWYRQDPGLGLRLIYFSYDVKMKEKGDIPEGYSVSREKKERFSLILESASTNQTSMYLCASSPDQPQHFGDGTRLSIL.